These T cell receptor beta chains were read from a single sample in a study of identifying expanded T cells in peripheral blood. The table came from immunoSEQ multiplex PCR; TCRdb's copy has only in-frame clones and leaves some out. The sample records tens of thousands of clones, about 88% being singletons. The specimen was blood. The receptors were sampled from a person aged 18-70 years in good health. Both conserved end residues are trimmed from each CDR3.

V gene	J gene	CDR3 protein
TRBV11-2	TRBJ1-2	ASSFQQGAAYGYT
TRBV7-6	TRBJ1-2	ASSLAGGDWLQGYGYT
TRBV27	TRBJ2-7	ASLSLRFSYEQY
TRBV13	TRBJ1-6	ASSLWSGNSPLH
TRBV11-2	TRBJ2-3	ASSFFGGPWDTQY
TRBV7-9	TRBJ1-2	ASSLEVGGYT
TRBV6-5	TRBJ2-2	ASRLDPTGTGELF
TRBV2	TRBJ1-2	ASSVFPDRDNYGYT
TRBV9	TRBJ1-5	ASSRGVSNQPQH
TRBV11-1	TRBJ2-2	ASRAGRWAENTGELF
TRBV7-9	TRBJ2-3	ASSLGSFGGGADTQY
TRBV18	TRBJ2-5	ASSPIGQGETQY
TRBV5-1	TRBJ2-2	ASSSQGNTGELF
TRBV6-1	TRBJ1-2	ASSHRDGYGYT
TRBV5-5	TRBJ1-3	ASSLLVQGLNTIY
TRBV19	TRBJ2-7	ASSAGRLGMDEQY
TRBV29-1	TRBJ1-1	SAYRDPNTEAF
TRBV6-5	TRBJ1-4	ASSYGGFNEKLF
TRBV25-1	TRBJ1-6	ASSTRQGISPLH
TRBV30	TRBJ1-2	AWSVLMGSGGDYGYT
TRBV11-2	TRBJ2-7	ASSLDPAGPRGEQY
TRBV2	TRBJ2-7	ASSSFGAYEQY
TRBV5-1	TRBJ1-1	ATGTGNTEAF
TRBV2	TRBJ1-2	ASTTGGRAYGYT
TRBV7-9	TRBJ1-1	ASSFQGTEAF
TRBV7-2	TRBJ2-1	ASSFRGEQF